The entry below gives a single T cell receptor beta chain sequence along with its context. This record comes from a study of T cell responses to AZD1222 COVID-19 vaccine. Only in-frame clones appear in the TCRdb table, and some are missing; sequencing was by immunoSEQ multiplex PCR. This repertoire shows 150,000 to 200,000 clones, less than 95% found once; its top ten account for about 2.8%. V lost 10 bases and J lost 5, with 22 bases in between. Per the germline V gene, CDR1 is SGHTS and CDR2 is YDEGEE. The CDR3 is 14 residues long. The receptor was derived from an adult in good health. The V gene is TRBV5-8, the J gene TRBJ2-7, with D unresolved. The material was peripheral blood, obtained on day 0 of AZD1222 vaccination. This chain's CDR3 is CAYVRNTAYNEQYF. The CDR3 nucleotides read TGTGCCTACGTCCGGAACACAGCCTATAACGAGCAGTACTTC.